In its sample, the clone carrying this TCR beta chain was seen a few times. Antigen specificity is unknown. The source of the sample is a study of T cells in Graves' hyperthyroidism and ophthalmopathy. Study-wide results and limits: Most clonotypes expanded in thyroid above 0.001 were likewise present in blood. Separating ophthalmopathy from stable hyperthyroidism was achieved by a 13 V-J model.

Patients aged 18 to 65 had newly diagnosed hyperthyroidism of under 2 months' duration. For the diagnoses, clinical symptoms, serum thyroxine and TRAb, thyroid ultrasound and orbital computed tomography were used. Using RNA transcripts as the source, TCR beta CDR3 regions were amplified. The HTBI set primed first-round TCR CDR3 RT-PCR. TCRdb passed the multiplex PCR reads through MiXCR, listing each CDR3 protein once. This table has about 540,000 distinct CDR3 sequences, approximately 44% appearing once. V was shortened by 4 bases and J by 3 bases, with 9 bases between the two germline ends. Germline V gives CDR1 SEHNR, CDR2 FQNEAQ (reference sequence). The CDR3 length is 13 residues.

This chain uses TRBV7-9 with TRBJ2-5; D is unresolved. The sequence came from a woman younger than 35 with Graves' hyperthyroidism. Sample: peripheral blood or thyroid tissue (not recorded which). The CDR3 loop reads CASSSSGEETQYF. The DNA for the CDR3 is TGTGCCAGCAGCTCCTCCGGCGAAGAGACCCAGTACTTC.